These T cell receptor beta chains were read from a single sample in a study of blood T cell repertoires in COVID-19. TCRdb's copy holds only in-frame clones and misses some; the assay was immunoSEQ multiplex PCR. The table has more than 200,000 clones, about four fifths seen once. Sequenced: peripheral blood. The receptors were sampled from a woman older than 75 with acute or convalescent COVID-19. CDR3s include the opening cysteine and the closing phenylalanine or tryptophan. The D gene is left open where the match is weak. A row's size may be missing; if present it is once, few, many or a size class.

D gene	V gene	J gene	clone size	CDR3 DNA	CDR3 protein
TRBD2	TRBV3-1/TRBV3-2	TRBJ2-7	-	TGTGCCAGCAGCCACGCGGGGGTTGAGGGCGAGCAGTACTTC	CASSHAGVEGEQYF
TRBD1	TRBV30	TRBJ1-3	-	TGTGCCTCCTCACAGGGGGCGGTTGGAAACACCATATATTTT	CASSQGAVGNTIYF
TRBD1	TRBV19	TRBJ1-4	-	TGTGCCAGTAGTACCGGGACAGGGAGGTATTCAAATGAAAAACTGTTTTTT	CASSTGTGRYSNEKLFF
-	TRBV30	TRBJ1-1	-	TGTGCCTGGAGTGTACCAGGGCTCATGAACACTGAAGCTTTCTTT	CAWSVPGLMNTEAFF
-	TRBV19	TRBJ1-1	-	TGTGCCAGTAGTATGGCCAAGGCCCGCGGCCCCGGGTACACTGAAGCTTTCTTT	CASSMAKARGPGYTEAFF
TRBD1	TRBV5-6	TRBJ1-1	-	TGTGCCAGCAGATTACAGGGGATGGGTACTGAAGCTTTCTTT	CASRLQGMGTEAFF
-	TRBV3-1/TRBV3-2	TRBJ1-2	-	TGTGCCAGCAGCCAGAACAGGGTTACTGGCTACACCTTC	CASSQNRVTGYTF
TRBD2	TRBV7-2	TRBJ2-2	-	TGTGCCAGCAGCTTAGGGGACTACGGACGGCTGTTTTTT	CASSLGDYGRLFF
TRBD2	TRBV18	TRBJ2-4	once	TGTGCCAGCTCACCACGGGGTCCTGGAGAAAGCGGGGGAAACATTCAGTACTTC	CASSPRGPGESGGNIQYF
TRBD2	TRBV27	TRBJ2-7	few	TGTGCCAGCACCCGACTAGCGGGAGTCAGCGAGCAGTACTTC	CASTRLAGVSEQYF
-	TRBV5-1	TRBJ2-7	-	TGCGCCAGCAGCTTGGACGCAGGGTCCGCCTACGAGCAGTACTTC	CASSLDAGSAYEQYF
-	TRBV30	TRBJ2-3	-	TGTGCCTGGAGACCGACTAGCACAGATACGCAGTATTTT	CAWRPTSTDTQYF
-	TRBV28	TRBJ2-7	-	TGTGCCAGCATCCCCTTCGGGGCAGGGGCCCTCGAGCAGTACTTC	CASIPFGAGALEQYF
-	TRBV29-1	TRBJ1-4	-	TGCAGCGCCTCGACAGGAGGTAATGAAAAACTGTTTTTT	CSASTGGNEKLFF
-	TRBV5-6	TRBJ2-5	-	TGTGCCAGCAGCTCTATAACTCTAGCAGAGACCCAGTACTTC	CASSSITLAETQYF
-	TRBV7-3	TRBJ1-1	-	TGTGCCAGCAGCTTTGGTTCCAGGGCGAAGAATGGGAACACTGAAGCTTTCTTT	CASSFGSRAKNGNTEAFF
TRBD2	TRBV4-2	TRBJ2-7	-	TGTGCCAGCAGCCAGGCGCCCTTTTTTACTAGCGGGAGTAAGGAGCAGTACTTC	CASSQAPFFTSGSKEQYF
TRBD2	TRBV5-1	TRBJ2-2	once	TGCGCCAGCAGCCCGGCGGGGGGGAACACCGGGGAGCTGTTTTTT	CASSPAGGNTGELFF
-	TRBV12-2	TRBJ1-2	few	TGTGCAAGTCGCCCGGACAGGGATGCTAACTATGGCTACACCTTC	CASRPDRDANYGYTF
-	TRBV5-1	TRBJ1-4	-	TGCGCCAGCAGCTTGGAGGGGGGGCAGGCTGGCGAAAAACTGTTTTTT	CASSLEGGQAGEKLFF
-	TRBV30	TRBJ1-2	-	TGTGCCTGGAGTCCCCTCACCGCGATAGATGGCTACACCTTC	CAWSPLTAIDGYTF
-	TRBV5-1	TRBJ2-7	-	TGCGCCAGCAGCCCAGGACAGTCCCCCTCCTACGAGCAGTACTTC	CASSPGQSPSYEQYF
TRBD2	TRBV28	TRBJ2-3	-	TGTGCCAGCACGGGACTAGCGGGGGGTACGCAGTATTTT	CASTGLAGGTQYF
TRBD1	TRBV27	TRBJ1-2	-	TGTGCCAGCAGTTTAGGGCAGGGGGCTAACTATGGCTACACCTTC	CASSLGQGANYGYTF
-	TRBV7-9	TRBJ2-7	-	TGTGCCAGCAGCAAGGGGGTAGGGTCAACCTTCTACGAGCAGTACTTC	CASSKGVGSTFYEQYF
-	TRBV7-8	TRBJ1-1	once	TGTGCCAGCAGCTTACGAAGCGGTTCTACTGAAGCTTTCTTT	CASSLRSGSTEAFF
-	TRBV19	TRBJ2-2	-	TGTGCCAGTAGTCCCGGGACTCCTAACACCGGGGAGCTGTTTTTT	CASSPGTPNTGELFF
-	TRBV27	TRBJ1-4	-	TGTGCCAGCAGTTTACTAGGGACTCTTGAAAAACTGTTTTTT	CASSLLGTLEKLFF
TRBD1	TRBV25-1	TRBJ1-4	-	TGTGCCAGCAGTGATCCAGGACAGGGGGGACGTGAAAAACTGTTTTTT	CASSDPGQGGREKLFF
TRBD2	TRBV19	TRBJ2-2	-	TGTGCCAGTAGTATTAGTAGCGGGGTCCCCAACGGGGAGCTGTTTTTT	CASSISSGVPNGELFF
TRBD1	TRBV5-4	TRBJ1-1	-	TGTGCCAGCAGCCCACGACAGGGAGTATCTGAAGCTTTCTTT	CASSPRQGVSEAFF
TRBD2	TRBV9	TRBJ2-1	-	TGTGCCAGCAGCGTTACTAGCGGAGCCTACAATGAGCAGTTCTTC	CASSVTSGAYNEQFF
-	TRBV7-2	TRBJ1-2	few	TGTGCCAGCAGCTTAACACAGGATCTCTATGGCTACACCTTC	CASSLTQDLYGYTF
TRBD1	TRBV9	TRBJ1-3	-	TGTGCCAGCAGCGCACACCCCGGGACAGTGTCCCACCTCGGAAACACCATATATTTT	CASSAHPGTVSHLGNTIYF
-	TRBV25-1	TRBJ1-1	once	TGTGCCAGCAGATCCTTTCAGGGAGGGGCTGAAGCTTTCTTT	CASRSFQGGAEAFF
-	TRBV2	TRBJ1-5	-	TGTGCCAGCATGTTACAGGGCGGGCAGCCCCAGCATTTT	CASMLQGGQPQHF
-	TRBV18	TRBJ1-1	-	TGTGCCAGCTCCCCGGTGAGGGCTGAGGGAACTGAAGCTTTCTTT	CASSPVRAEGTEAFF
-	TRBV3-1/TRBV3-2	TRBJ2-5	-	TGTGCCAGCAGCCAAGATGTTGGCGGCCAAGAGACCCAGTACTTC	CASSQDVGGQETQYF
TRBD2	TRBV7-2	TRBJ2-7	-	TGTGCCAGCAGCTTAGGACTAGCGGGGGGCGAGCAGTACTTC	CASSLGLAGGEQYF
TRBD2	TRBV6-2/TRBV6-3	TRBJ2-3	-	TGTGCCAGCAGTTACTGGACTAGCGGTACTAGCACAGATACGCAGTATTTT	CASSYWTSGTSTDTQYF
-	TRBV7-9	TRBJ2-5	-	TGTGCCAGCAGCTTAGCCGCGGGGAGGGAGACCCAGTACTTC	CASSLAAGRETQYF